These 18 T cell receptor beta chains were all obtained from the same sample, sequenced in a study of T cells in Graves' hyperthyroidism and ophthalmopathy. Authors of the study amplified TCR beta CDR3 regions from RNA transcripts. Primed by the HTBI set, a first-round RT-PCR was run on the TCR CDR3. TCRdb reanalysed the multiplex PCR reads using MiXCR and keeps one entry per CDR3 protein. Here the sample spans about 770,000 distinct CDR3 sequences, under 20% being singletons. The specimen was blood. These receptor sequences come from a woman in her fifties or sixties with Graves' hyperthyroidism that later progressed to Graves' ophthalmopathy.

This clonotype occurred many times. The chain links TRBV5-1 to TRBJ2-7; TRBD1 matches 8 bases. The CDR3 contains 14 residues. V was pared by 4 bases and J by 2 bases, with 5 bases of the junction left unmatched. Germline V gene lookup returns CDR1 SGHRS and CDR2 YFSETQ. CDR3 nucleotide sequence: TGCGCCAGCAGCGGGGGACAGGTCACCTACGAGCAGTACTTC. It specifies CASSGGQVTYEQYF.

Ten or more counts support this clonotype. The chain employs TRBV27 and TRBJ1-1; the D gene is possibly TRBD1 (5 bases). V lost 5 bases and J 5 bases, leaving 9 bases between the germline ends. The CDR3 covers 12 residues. Germline loops: CDR1 MNHEY, CDR2 SMNVEV (reference sequence). CDR3 bases: TGTGCCAGCAGTAACCAGGGTACTGAAGCTTTCTTT. This codes for CASSNQGTEAFF.

This clonotype was observed many times. The V and J genes are TRBV9 and TRBJ1-1; maybe TRBD1 (5 bases). Trimming took 2 bases from V and 0 from J, leaving 11 bases between them. Germline values: CDR1 SGDLS, CDR2 YYNGEE. The CDR3 runs to 15 residues. The CDR3 region is CASSVSGLMNTEAFF. The CDR3 coding sequence is TGTGCCAGCAGCGTGTCGGGACTAATGAACACTGAAGCTTTCTTT.

This clonotype was counted only a few times. The chain couples TRBV11-2 to TRBJ1-1, with a tentative D call TRBD1 (5 bases). CDR1 is SGHAT, CDR2 FQNNGV, per germline. V was cut by 8 bases and J by 1 base, with 11 bases left in between. This CDR3 is 13 amino acids long. CDR3 loop: CASGRQTNTEAFF. The CDR3 bases are TGTGCCAGCGGTAGACAGACGAACACTGAAGCTTTCTTT.

This clonotype was counted a single time. At one end, the junction sequence differs from germline, possibly due to a read error. The J gene is TRBJ2-5, the V gene TRBV30, with D hard to call. This CDR3 is 12 amino acids long. CDR1 is GTSNPN, CDR2 SVGIG, per germline (reference sequence). In nucleotides, the CDR3 is TGTGCCTGGAGTGTCAACCAAGGGACCCAGTACTTC. It yields the protein CAWSVNQGTQYF. The whole variable domain, filled in from reference TRBV30 and TRBJ2-5, reads SQTIHQWPATLVQPVGSPLSLECTVEGTSNPNLYWYRQAAGRGLQLLFYSVGIGQISSEVPQNLSASRPQDRQFILSSKKLLLSDSGFYLCAWSVNQGTQYFGPGTRLLVL.

There are a few counts of this clonotype. The chain joins TRBV5-5 to TRBJ2-7; 7 nucleotides agree with TRBD1. This CDR3 has 15 amino acids. Germline assignment: CDR1 SGHKS and CDR2 YYEKEE (reference sequence). Trimming cost V 2 bases and J 2 bases; bases outside gene matches: 7. The CDR3 DNA is TGTGCCAGCAGCTTACGGACAGGCGATCCCTACGAGCAGTACTTC. It translates to CASSLRTGDPYEQYF.

This chain uses TRBV5-1 with TRBJ2-7; maybe TRBD1 (5 bases). The CDR3 has 11 residues. Germline V gives CDR1 SGHRS, CDR2 YFSETQ. Trimming left V 5 bases short and J 4 bases short, with 7 bases between. CDR3 DNA sequence: TGCGCCAGCAGAAGGGGATACGAGCAGTACTTC. Translated, it gives CASRRGYEQYF.

This clonotype came up many times. The gene calls are TRBV11-2 and TRBJ2-5; D not resolved. There are 14 residues in the CDR3. The germline V and J ends were trimmed by 1 base and 0 bases, with 6 bases remaining between them. Looked up from germline, CDR1 is SGHAT and CDR2 is FQNNGV. The CDR3 DNA is TGTGCCAGCAGCTTAGCCGGGTACCAAGAGACCCAGTACTTC. This encodes CASSLAGYQETQYF.

This clonotype showed up just once. The rearrangement joins TRBV6-5 to TRBJ2-1; TRBD2 matches 9 bases. Losses at the gene ends were 2 bases for V and 6 bases for J; bases not matched to a gene: 5. This CDR3 spans 15 amino acids. The germline CDR1 and CDR2 sequences are MNHEY and SVGAGI. CDR3 amino acids: CASSYSLAGPNEQFF. CDR3 DNA sequence: TGTGCCAGCAGTTACAGTCTAGCGGGACCCAATGAGCAGTTCTTC.

This clonotype has ten or more counts. This chain connects TRBV30 to TRBJ2-7; possible D gene TRBD1, 5 bases. Germline V gene data show CDR1 as GTSNPN and CDR2 as SVGIG (reference sequence). V lost 1 base, J lost 2 bases, and 6 bases lay in between. The CDR3 totals 12 residues. CDR3 sequence (DNA): TGTGCCTGGAGTGGGACACCCTACGAGCAGTACTTC. It codes for CAWSGTPYEQYF. Full variable domain (missing parts from reference TRBV30 and TRBJ2-7): SQTIHQWPATLVQPVGSPLSLECTVEGTSNPNLYWYRQAAGRGLQLLFYSVGIGQISSEVPQNLSASRPQDRQFILSSKKLLLSDSGFYLCAWSGTPYEQYFGPGTRLTVT.

The chain uses TRBV7-2 and TRBJ2-1; D is unresolved. V was trimmed by 5 bases and J by 8 bases, leaving 10 bases between them. Per germline, CDR1 SGHTA and CDR2 FQGNSA. CDR3 length: 12 residues. The CDR3: CASSKRMHEQFF. For the CDR3, the DNA is TGTGCCAGCAGCAAGCGTATGCATGAGCAGTTCTTC. The whole variable domain, remainder taken from reference TRBV7-2 and TRBJ2-1, is GAGVSQSPSNKVTEKGKDVELRCDPISGHTALYWYRQSLGQGLEFLIYFQGNSAPDKSGLPSDRFSAERTGGSVSTLTIQRTQQEDSAVYLCASSKRMHEQFFGPGTRLTVL.

This clonotype was detected only a few times. V and J are TRBV5-1 and TRBJ1-2; unclear D gene. CDR1 SGHRS and CDR2 YFSETQ come from the germline V gene. With 0 bases removed from V and 10 bases from J, the gap between germline ends came to 7 bases. This CDR3 is built from 11 residues. CDR3 loop: CASSLVGDYTF. The CDR3 nucleotides read TGCGCCAGCAGCTTGGTCGGGGACTACACCTTC.

The J gene is TRBJ1-2, the V gene TRBV19, with 8 bases aligning to TRBD1. V was clipped by 7 bases and J by 7 bases; unmatched bases: 14. CDR3 length: 15 amino acids. CDR1 LNHDA and CDR2 SQIVND come from the germline V gene (reference sequence). The chain's CDR3 is CASIPTDRGVSGYTF. DNA of the CDR3: TGTGCCAGTATCCCAACCGACAGGGGAGTTAGTGGCTACACCTTC.

This clonotype was detected a few times. The rearrangement uses TRBV7-9 and TRBJ1-4; TRBD1 might be the D (5 bases). The V gene lost 5 bases and the J gene lost 2 bases, with 9 bases spanning the gap. Per germline, CDR1 SEHNR and CDR2 FQNEAQ (reference sequence). CDR3 length: 14 amino acids. The CDR3: CASSAGPTNEKLFF. The CDR3 nucleotides read TGTGCCAGCAGCGCAGGGCCCACTAATGAAAAACTGTTTTTT.

The rearrangement links TRBV12-3 or TRBV12-4 to TRBJ1-2, with D hard to call. This CDR3 spans 15 amino acids. The V gene lost 6 bases and the J gene lost 0 bases, with 14 bases spanning the gap. The CDR3 coding sequence is TGTGCCAGCAGCCTGAACACGATCGCTAACTATGGCTACACCTTC. Translating gives CASSLNTIANYGYTF.

This chain uses TRBV7-9 with TRBJ1-4; TRBD1 matches at 8 bases. Germline V lookup: CDR1 SEHNR, CDR2 FQNEAQ (reference sequence). The CDR3 runs to 14 residues. The junction had 2 bases not matched to a gene; V was cut back by 4 bases and J by 4 bases. CDR3 nucleotides: TGTGCCAGCAGCTCAGGGGGCATTAATGAAAAACTGTTTTTT. Residues: CASSSGGINEKLFF.

The chain combines TRBV10-1 with TRBJ2-2; D remains ambiguous. CDR1 is WNHNN, CDR2 SYGVQD, per germline (reference sequence). The CDR3 totals 15 residues. Trimming stripped 1 base from V and 4 bases from J, with 10 bases between. The CDR3 DNA sequence: TGCGCCAGCAGTGAGTTGCAACCGGGCACCGGGGAGCTGTTTTTT. It is translated as CASSELQPGTGELFF.

This clonotype was seen ten or more times. V is TRBV2 and J is TRBJ2-1; TRBD2 matches at 10 bases. Germline V gives CDR1 SNHLY, CDR2 FYNNEI. V was pared by 5 bases and J by 4 bases, with 8 bases of the junction left unmatched. This CDR3 spans 16 amino acids. CDR3 loop: CASSPEVAGGYNEQFF. The CDR3 nucleotides read TGTGCCAGCAGTCCAGAAGTAGCGGGGGGTTACAATGAGCAGTTCTTC.